A selection of T cell receptor beta chains follows, all from one sample in a study of CD8+CD57+ T cells in acquired aplastic anemia. Each CDR3 protein is one row after TCRdb ran MiXCR on the reads. This repertoire shows 200,000 to 250,000 distinct CDR3 sequences, roughly 60% found once; its top ten account for roughly 53%. The sample comprised sorted CD4+, CD8+, or CD8+CD57+ T cells (not recorded which) from PBMCs. Every receptor here comes from a human donor with aplastic anemia. Each CDR3 is given with its conserved first and last residue. The order of the fields is J gene, V gene, clone size, D gene, CDR3 protein, CDR3 DNA. The D gene is left open where the match is weak. A clone size is listed for some rows: how often the clone was seen (once, few, many), or a class if it is expanded.

TRBJ2-7,TRBV6-5,NA,TRBD2,CASSYTGGIEQYF,TGTGCCAGCAGTTACACGGGAGGAATCGAGCAGTACTTC
TRBJ1-1,TRBV19,NA,NA,CASSIMGADTEAFF,TGTGCCAGTAGTATAATGGGCGCGGACACTGAAGCTTTCTTT
TRBJ1-2,TRBV7-3,NA,NA,CASSPPAGRNYGYTF,TGTGCCAGCAGCCCCCCCGCGGGCAGGAACTATGGCTACACCTTC
TRBJ1-2,TRBV4-1,few,TRBD1,CASSQGAGGRYGYTF,TGCGCCAGCAGCCAAGGGGCAGGGGGCAGGTATGGCTACACCTTC
TRBJ2-3,TRBV20-1,NA,TRBD2,CSAQASSGNTDTQYF,TGCAGTGCTCAGGCTTCTAGCGGTAACACAGATACGCAGTATTTT
TRBJ1-2,TRBV9,NA,TRBD1,CASSAPIGQDHGYTF,TGTGCCAGCAGCGCGCCCATCGGACAGGACCATGGCTACACCTTC
TRBJ1-2,TRBV7-9,NA,NA,CASSPTPGFGGYTF,TGTGCCAGCAGCCCAACACCCGGGTTTGGGGGCTACACCTTC
TRBJ2-7,TRBV5-1,NA,NA,CASSSWAYYEQYF,TGCGCCAGCAGCTCCTGGGCCTACTACGAGCAGTACTTC
TRBJ2-2,TRBV7-9,NA,NA,CAGQGLTNTGELFF,TGTGCCGGGCAGGGGCTAACGAACACCGGGGAGCTGTTTTTT
TRBJ2-2,TRBV12-3/TRBV12-4,NA,NA,CASSLVGASAGELFF,TGTGCCAGCAGTTTAGTAGGGGCTAGCGCCGGGGAGCTGTTTTTT
TRBJ1-2,TRBV12-3/TRBV12-4,NA,NA,CASSVQGRGGYTF,TGTGCCAGCAGTGTCCAGGGGAGGGGTGGCTACACCTTC
TRBJ2-2,TRBV10-3,NA,NA,CAISESRTGELFF,TGTGCCATCAGTGAGTCGAGGACCGGGGAGCTGTTTTTT
TRBJ2-7,TRBV20-1,NA,TRBD1,CSARGTGVYEQYF,TGCAGTGCACGAGGGACAGGGGTCTACGAGCAGTACTTC
TRBJ1-1,TRBV6-5,NA,NA,CASRHPGENTEAFF,TGTGCCAGCCGCCACCCGGGCGAGAACACTGAAGCTTTCTTT
TRBJ1-2,TRBV5-1,NA,NA,CASSAGTRDGYTF,TGCGCCAGCAGCGCCGGGACAAGAGATGGCTACACCTTC
TRBJ2-7,TRBV7-9,NA,TRBD1,CASSARTGAYEQYF,TGTGCCAGCAGCGCAAGGACAGGGGCCTACGAGCAGTACTTC
TRBJ2-1,TRBV24-1,few,NA,CATSERGVTRNEQFF,TGTGCCACCAGTGAAAGGGGAGTCACCCGCAATGAGCAGTTCTTC
TRBJ2-1,TRBV29-1,once,NA,CSVGPGYNEQFF,TGCAGCGTTGGCCCGGGTTACAATGAGCAGTTCTTC
TRBJ1-2,TRBV7-8,NA,NA,CASSLGAQDYGYTF,TGTGCCAGCAGCCTGGGTGCCCAGGACTATGGCTACACCTTC
TRBJ2-3,TRBV7-2,NA,TRBD2,CASSLAPSGASTDTQYF,TGTGCCAGCAGCTTAGCGCCTAGCGGGGCCAGCACAGATACGCAGTATTTT
TRBJ2-5,TRBV19,NA,TRBD1,CASSNKRPGTGETQYF,TGTGCCAGCAGTAACAAAAGACCCGGGACAGGGGAGACCCAGTACTTC
TRBJ1-1,TRBV10-3,few,NA,CAISERAENTEAFF,TGTGCCATCAGTGAGAGAGCTGAGAACACTGAAGCTTTCTTT
TRBJ2-5,TRBV19,NA,NA,CASSIRSSKETQYF,TGTGCCAGTAGTATCCGTTCGTCAAAAGAGACCCAGTACTTC
TRBJ2-3,TRBV24-1,NA,NA,CATSDLDHTDTQYF,TGTGCCACCAGTGATTTAGACCACACAGATACGCAGTATTTT
TRBJ2-7,TRBV6-6,NA,TRBD1,CASCYGTGCQEQYF,TGTGCCAGCTGTTATGGGACAGGGTGTCAAGAGCAGTACTTC
TRBJ2-5,TRBV19,NA,NA,CASSSRRPRETQYF,TGTGCCAGTAGTTCAAGACGGCCTCGGGAGACCCAGTACTTC
TRBJ2-7,TRBV7-6,NA,TRBD2,CASSLADGRAYEQYF,TGTGCCAGCAGCTTAGCTGACGGGAGGGCCTACGAGCAGTACTTC
TRBJ1-6,TRBV9,few,NA,CASSVGRIENSPLHF,TGTGCCAGCAGCGTAGGCCGAATTGAAAATTCACCCCTCCACTTT
TRBJ1-1,TRBV20-1,NA,NA,CSAVTVSTYTEAFF,TGCAGTGCGGTAACCGTTTCCACTTACACTGAAGCTTTCTTT
TRBJ1-5,TRBV7-9,NA,TRBD1,CASSPPGGETQHF,TGTGCCAGCAGCCCCCCAGGGGGCGAGACCCAGCATTTT
TRBJ1-2,TRBV20-1,few,NA,CSAPRWESYGYTF,TGCAGTGCTCCGAGGTGGGAGTCCTATGGCTACACCTTC
TRBJ2-3,TRBV12-3/TRBV12-4,NA,NA,CASSFLGGDTQYF,TGTGCCAGCAGTTTTTTGGGCGGGGATACGCAGTATTTT